This TCR beta chain was documented in a study of blood T cells in healthy people across ages. Primed by a sample-barcoded 5' primer and a J-beta primer mix, a second PCR proceeded for about 6 to 11 cycles. The authors tagged each cDNA molecule using a template-switch adaptor with 12 random nucleotides. TCRdb redid the calling of the 5' RACE reads with MiXCR, one entry per CDR3 protein. The repertoire holds 1 million or so distinct CDR3 sequences, around 27% seen once, with 0.65% to 0.95% in the top ten. The germline V gene encodes CDR1 MNHEY and CDR2 SVGAGI. The CDR3 is 14 residues long. The J segment lost 8 bases and the V segment lost 2 bases, leaving 6 bases of the junction unmatched. This sample was shared with a second study, whose subject was T cells of mothers and their children. According to that study: Material was donated by three healthy Caucasian mothers and their six children. Similar thymic selection effects on TCR recombination output appear in pairs, both related and unrelated.

Source material: blood. The source of this sequence is a girl aged 2-10 years in good health. V usage is TRBV6-5 and J usage is TRBJ2-1; TRBD1 matches 7 bases. CDR3 bases: TGTGCCAGCAGTTACGAACAGGGGATATATGAGCAGTTCTTC. As protein: CASSYEQGIYEQFF.